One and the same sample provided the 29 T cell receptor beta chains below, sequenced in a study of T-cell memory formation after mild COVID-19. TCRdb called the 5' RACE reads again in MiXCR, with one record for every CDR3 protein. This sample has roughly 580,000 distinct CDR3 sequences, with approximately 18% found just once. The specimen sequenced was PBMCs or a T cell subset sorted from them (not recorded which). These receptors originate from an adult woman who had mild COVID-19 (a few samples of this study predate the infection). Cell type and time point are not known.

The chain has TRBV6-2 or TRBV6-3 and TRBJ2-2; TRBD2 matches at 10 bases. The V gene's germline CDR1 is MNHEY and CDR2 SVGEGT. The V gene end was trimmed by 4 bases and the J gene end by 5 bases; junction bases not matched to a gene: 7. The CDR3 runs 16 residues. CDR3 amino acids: CASSLASGSGTGELFF. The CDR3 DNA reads TGTGCCAGCAGTTTGGCTAGCGGGAGTGGGACCGGGGAGCTGTTTTTT.

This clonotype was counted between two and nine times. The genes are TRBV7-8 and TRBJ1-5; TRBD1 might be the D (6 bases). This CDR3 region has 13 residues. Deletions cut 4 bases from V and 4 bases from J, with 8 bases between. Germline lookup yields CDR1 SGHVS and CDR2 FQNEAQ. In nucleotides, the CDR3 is TGTGCCAGCAGCTGGACAGAAAATCAGCCCCAGCATTTT. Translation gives CASSWTENQPQHF.

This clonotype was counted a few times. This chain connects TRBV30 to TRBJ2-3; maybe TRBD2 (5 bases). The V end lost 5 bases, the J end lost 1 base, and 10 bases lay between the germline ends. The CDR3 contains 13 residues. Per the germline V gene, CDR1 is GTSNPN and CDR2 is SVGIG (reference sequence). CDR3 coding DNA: TGTGCCTGGCAGGACTCGGGCACAGATACGCAGTATTTT. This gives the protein CAWQDSGTDTQYF.

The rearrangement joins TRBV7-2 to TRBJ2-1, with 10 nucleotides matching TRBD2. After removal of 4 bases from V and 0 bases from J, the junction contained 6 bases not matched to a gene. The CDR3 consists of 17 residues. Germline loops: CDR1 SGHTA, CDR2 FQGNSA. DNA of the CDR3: TGTGCCAGCAGCTCAGGGACTAGCGCGAGCTCCTACAATGAGCAGTTCTTC. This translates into CASSSGTSASSYNEQFF.

Here the CDR3 DNA reads TGTGCCAGCAGCTTTCAGGTGAAAGCCTACGAGCAGTACTTC. It codes for CASSFQVKAYEQYF. This chain links TRBV7-9 with TRBJ2-7; D remains unclear. This CDR3 has 14 amino acids. Germline lookup yields CDR1 SEHNR and CDR2 FQNEAQ (reference sequence). The germline V and J ends were trimmed by 3 bases and 2 bases, with 11 bases remaining between them.

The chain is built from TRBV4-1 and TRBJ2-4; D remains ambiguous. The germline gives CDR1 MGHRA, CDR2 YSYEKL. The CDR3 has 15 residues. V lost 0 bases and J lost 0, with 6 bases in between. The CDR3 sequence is CASSQDHTAKNIQYF. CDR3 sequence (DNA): TGCGCCAGCAGCCAAGATCACACAGCCAAAAACATTCAGTACTTC.

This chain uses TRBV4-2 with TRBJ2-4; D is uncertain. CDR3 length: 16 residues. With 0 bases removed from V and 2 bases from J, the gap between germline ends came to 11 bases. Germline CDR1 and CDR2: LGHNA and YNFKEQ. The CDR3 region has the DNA TGTGCCAGCAGCCAAGAGCTGGGGTTAACCAAAAACATTCAGTACTTC. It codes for CASSQELGLTKNIQYF.

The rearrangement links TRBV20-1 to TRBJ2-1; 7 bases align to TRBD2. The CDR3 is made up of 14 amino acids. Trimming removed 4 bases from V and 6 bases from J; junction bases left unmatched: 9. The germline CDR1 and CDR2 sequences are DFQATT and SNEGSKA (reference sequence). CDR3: CSATDYRGGNEQFF. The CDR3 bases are TGCAGTGCTACGGACTACCGCGGGGGCAATGAGCAGTTCTTC.

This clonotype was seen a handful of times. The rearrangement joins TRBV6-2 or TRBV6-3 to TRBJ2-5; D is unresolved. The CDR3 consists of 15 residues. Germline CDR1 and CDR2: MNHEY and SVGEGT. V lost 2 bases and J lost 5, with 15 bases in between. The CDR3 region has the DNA TGTGCCAGCAGTTACGTGGGATTGGTCGGTGAGACCCAGTACTTC. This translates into CASSYVGLVGETQYF.

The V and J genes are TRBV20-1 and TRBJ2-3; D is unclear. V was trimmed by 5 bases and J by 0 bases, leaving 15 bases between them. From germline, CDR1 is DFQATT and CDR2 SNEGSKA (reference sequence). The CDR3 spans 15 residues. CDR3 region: CSAANPPKSTDTQYF. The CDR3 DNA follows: TGCAGTGCTGCAAATCCCCCGAAGAGCACAGATACGCAGTATTTT.

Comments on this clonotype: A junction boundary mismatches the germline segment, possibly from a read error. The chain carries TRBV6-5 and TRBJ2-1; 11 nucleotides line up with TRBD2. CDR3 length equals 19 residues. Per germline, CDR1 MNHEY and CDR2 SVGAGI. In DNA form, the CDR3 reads TGTGCCAGCAGTGACTCCGGTAGGGGTCTAGCGGGGGGCCACAATGAGCAGTTCTTC. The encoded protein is CASSDSGRGLAGGHNEQFF.

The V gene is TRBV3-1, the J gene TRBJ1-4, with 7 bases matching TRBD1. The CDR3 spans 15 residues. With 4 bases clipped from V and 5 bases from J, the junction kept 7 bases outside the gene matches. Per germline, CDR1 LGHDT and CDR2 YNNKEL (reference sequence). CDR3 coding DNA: TGTGCCAGCAGCCCCCGACAGGGTGAGAATGAAAAACTGTTTTTT. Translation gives CASSPRQGENEKLFF.

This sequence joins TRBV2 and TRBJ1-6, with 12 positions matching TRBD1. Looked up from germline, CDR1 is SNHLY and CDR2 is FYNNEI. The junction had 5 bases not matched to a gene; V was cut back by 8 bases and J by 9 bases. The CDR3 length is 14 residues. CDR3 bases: TGTGCCAGCTCCCGGGACAGGGGGCCTTCACCCCTCCACTTT. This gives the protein CASSRDRGPSPLHF.

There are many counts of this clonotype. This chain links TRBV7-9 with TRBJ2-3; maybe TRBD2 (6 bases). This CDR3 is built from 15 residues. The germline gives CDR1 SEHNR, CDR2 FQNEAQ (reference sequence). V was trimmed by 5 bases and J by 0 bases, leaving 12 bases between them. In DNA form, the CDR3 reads TGTGCCAGCAGCCTTAGCGGTTCTAGCACAGATACGCAGTATTTT. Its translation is CASSLSGSSTDTQYF.

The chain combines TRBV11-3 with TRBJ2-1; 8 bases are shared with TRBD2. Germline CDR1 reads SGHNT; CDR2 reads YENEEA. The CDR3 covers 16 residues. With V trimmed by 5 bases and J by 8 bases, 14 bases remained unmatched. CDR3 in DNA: TGTGCCAGCAGCAAGTCGGGAAATTACGGGGGGGATGAGCAGTTCTTC. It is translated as CASSKSGNYGGDEQFF. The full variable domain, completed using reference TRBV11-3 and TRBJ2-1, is EAGVVQSPRYKIIEKKQPVAFWCNPISGHNTLYWYLQNLGQGPELLIRYENEEAVDDSQLPKDRFSAERLKGVDSTLKIQPAELGDSAVYLCASSKSGNYGGDEQFFGPGTRLTVL.

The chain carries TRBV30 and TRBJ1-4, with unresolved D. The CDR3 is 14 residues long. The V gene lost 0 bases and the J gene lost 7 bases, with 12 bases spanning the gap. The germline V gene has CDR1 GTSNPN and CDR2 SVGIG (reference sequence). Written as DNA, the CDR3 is TGTGCCTGGAGTGTACGAGGGATAGCTGAAAAACTGTTTTTT. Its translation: CAWSVRGIAEKLFF. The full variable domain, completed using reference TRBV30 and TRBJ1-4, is SQTIHQWPATLVQPVGSPLSLECTVEGTSNPNLYWYRQAAGRGLQLLFYSVGIGQISSEVPQNLSASRPQDRQFILSSKKLLLSDSGFYLCAWSVRGIAEKLFFGSGTQLSVL.

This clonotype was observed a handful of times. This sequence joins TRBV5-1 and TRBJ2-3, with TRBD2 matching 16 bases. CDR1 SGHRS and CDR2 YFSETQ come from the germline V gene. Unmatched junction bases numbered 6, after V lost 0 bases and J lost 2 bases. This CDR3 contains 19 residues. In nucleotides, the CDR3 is TGCGCCAGCAGCTTGGTGGGACTAGCGGGAGGGCCAACCACAGATACGCAGTATTTT. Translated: CASSLVGLAGGPTTDTQYF.

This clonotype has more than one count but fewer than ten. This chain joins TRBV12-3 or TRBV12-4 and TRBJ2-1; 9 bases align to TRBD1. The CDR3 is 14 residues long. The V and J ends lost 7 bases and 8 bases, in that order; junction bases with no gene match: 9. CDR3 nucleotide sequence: TGTGCCAGCAAACCGTGGGACAGGGTCGATGAGCAGTTCTTC. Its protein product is CASKPWDRVDEQFF.

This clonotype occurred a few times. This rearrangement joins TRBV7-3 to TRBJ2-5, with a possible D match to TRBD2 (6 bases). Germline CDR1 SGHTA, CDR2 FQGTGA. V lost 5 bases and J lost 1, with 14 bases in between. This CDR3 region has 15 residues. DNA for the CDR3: TGTGCCAGCAGCGCCGGGGGTACGGCCCAAGAGACCCAGTACTTC. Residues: CASSAGGTAQETQYF.

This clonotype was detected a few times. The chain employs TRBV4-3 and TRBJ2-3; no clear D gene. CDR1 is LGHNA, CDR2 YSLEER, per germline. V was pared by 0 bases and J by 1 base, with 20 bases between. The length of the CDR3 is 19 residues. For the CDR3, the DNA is TGCGCCAGCAGCCAAGAGTCGACACCGACTCTTTCTCGCACAGATACGCAGTATTTT. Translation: CASSQESTPTLSRTDTQYF.

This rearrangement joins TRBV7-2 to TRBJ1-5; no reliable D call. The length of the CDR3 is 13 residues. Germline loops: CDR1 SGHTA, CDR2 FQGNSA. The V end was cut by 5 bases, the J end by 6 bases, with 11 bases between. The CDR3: CASSGEISQPQHF. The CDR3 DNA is TGTGCCAGCAGCGGAGAGATCAGTCAGCCCCAGCATTTT.

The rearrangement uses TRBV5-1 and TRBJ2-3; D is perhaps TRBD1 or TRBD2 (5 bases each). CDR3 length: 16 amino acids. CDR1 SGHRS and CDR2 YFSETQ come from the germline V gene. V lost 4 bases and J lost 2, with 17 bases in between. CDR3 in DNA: TGCGCCAGCAGCCCAGGACTGGTGGGGGTCACAGATACGCAGTATTTT. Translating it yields CASSPGLVGVTDTQYF.

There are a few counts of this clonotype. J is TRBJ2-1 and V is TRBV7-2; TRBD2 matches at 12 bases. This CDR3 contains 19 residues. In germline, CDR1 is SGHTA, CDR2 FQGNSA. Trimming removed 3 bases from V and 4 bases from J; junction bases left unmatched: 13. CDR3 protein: CASSFNSLGLAGRYNEQFF. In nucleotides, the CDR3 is TGTGCCAGCAGCTTTAATTCACTGGGACTAGCGGGCCGGTACAATGAGCAGTTCTTC.

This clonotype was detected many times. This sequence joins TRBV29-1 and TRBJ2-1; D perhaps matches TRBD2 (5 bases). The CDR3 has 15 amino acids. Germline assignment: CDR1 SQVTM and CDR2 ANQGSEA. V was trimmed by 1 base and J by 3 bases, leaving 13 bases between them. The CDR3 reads CSVEGVSAYYNEQFF. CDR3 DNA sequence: TGCAGCGTTGAAGGCGTTAGCGCCTACTACAATGAGCAGTTCTTC.

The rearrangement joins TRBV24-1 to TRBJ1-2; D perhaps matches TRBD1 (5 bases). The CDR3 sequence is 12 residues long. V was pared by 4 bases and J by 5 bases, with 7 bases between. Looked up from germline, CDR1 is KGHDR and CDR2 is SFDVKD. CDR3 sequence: CATSDGAYGYTF. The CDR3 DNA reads TGTGCCACCAGTGACGGGGCTTATGGCTACACCTTC.

The CDR3 loop is CASRSGSNEKLFF. The CDR3 bases are TGTGCCAGCAGATCAGGGAGTAATGAAAAACTGTTTTTT. The chain joins TRBV6-6 to TRBJ1-4; possibly TRBD1 for D (5 bases). V was shortened by 6 bases and J by 4 bases, with 9 bases between the two germline ends. The germline gives CDR1 MNHNY, CDR2 SVGAGI (reference sequence). The CDR3 has 13 residues.

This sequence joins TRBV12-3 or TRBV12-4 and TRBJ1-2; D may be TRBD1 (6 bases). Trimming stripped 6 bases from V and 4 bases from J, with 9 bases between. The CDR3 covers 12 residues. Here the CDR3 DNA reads TGTGCCAGCAGCAGGGGTGTCTATGGCTACACCTTC. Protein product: CASSRGVYGYTF.

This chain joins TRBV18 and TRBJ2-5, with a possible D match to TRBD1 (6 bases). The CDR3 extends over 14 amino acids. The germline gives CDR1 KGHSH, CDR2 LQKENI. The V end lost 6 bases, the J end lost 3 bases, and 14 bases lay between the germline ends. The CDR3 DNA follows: TGTGCCAGCTCTACCGGGACACAGAAAGAGACCCAGTACTTC. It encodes CASSTGTQKETQYF.

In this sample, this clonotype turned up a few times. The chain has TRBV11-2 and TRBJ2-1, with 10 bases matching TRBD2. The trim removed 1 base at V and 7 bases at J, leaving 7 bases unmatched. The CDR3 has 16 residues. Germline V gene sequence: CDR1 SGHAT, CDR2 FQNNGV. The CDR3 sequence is CASSLGGSGRKNEQFF. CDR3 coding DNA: TGTGCCAGCAGCTTAGGGGGTAGCGGGAGGAAGAATGAGCAGTTCTTC.